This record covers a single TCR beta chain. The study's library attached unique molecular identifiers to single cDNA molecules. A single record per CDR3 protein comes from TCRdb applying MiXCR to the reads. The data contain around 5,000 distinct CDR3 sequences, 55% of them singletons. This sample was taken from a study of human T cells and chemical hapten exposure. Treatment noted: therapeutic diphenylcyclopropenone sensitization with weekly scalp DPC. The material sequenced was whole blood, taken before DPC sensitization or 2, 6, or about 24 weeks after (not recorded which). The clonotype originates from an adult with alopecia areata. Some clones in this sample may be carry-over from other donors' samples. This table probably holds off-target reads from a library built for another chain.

The CDR3 DNA reads TGCAGTGCTCGGGACAGGAACCCCTACGAGCAGTACTTC. Protein: CSARDRNPYEQYF. The chain recombines TRBV20-1 with TRBJ2-7; 8 bases agree with TRBD1. Germline V lookup: CDR1 DFQATT, CDR2 SNEGSKA (reference sequence). V gave up 5 bases and J gave up 2 bases; unmatched junction bases: 5. The CDR3 spans 13 residues.